This TCR beta chain appears in the sequencing data of a study of tumor T cells in aggressive B-cell lymphoma. Deletions cut 4 bases from V and 4 bases from J, with 14 bases between. Germline loops: CDR1 SGDLS, CDR2 YYNGEE. This CDR3 has 15 amino acids. Some clones are missing from TCRdb's copy, which holds only in-frame ones; the method was immunoSEQ multiplex PCR. The sample includes a few thousand clones, roughly 94% of them seen just once. This clonotype originated in an adult with diffuse large B cell lymphoma. The source material was tumor tissue. The gene calls are TRBV9 and TRBJ2-2; a possible D gene is TRBD1 (6 bases). DNA of the CDR3: TGTGCCAGCAGCCTCGAGGGGGTAATCACCGGGGAGCTGTTTTTT. It codes for CASSLEGVITGELFF.